This T cell receptor (beta chain) derives from a study of neurological immune-mediated disorders (dated by TCRdb to about 2019). Broadly, across the study: The study compared peripheral blood TCR-beta repertoires of HTLV-I-associated myelopathy (HAM/TSP) patients, multiple sclerosis patients and healthy controls using UMI-based sequencing. Each longitudinal HAM/TSP and healthy donor was sampled at 3 time-points spaced at about 3-40 month intervals. Longitudinal samples, technical triplicates and paired sorted CD4+ and CD8+ T-cell subsets, alongside PBMC samples, were included among the 90 to 130 TCR-beta libraries. The cohort comprised 68 subjects: 14 HAM/TSP patients, 34 multiple sclerosis patients and about 20 healthy controls.

This clonotype was seen repeatedly, ten times or more. Its antigen has not been determined. At one end, the junction sequence differs from germline, possibly due to a read error. The sample's time point label is to be understood as: longitudinal time-point 3. Unsorted PBMC libraries were generated from 2 million PBMCs stored in RNAlater at -80 °C until RNA extraction. Peripheral blood was subjected to Ficoll-Hypaque density gradient centrifugation to isolate PBMCs, which were then cryopreserved in liquid nitrogen. The study at large found these results: TCR clonal expansion was highest in HAM/TSP patients and lowest in MS patients, with MS patients falling below even healthy controls. Across subjects, expanded clones never shared an identical CDR3 amino acid sequence, which suggests that the TCR-beta repertoires in every group were private.

Spanning cysteine to phenylalanine, the CDR3 consists of 14 amino acids. Only the CDR3 portion is preserved as DNA: 42 bases, with reading frame beginning at the first base. The germline V gene specifies SGHTA as CDR1 and FQGNSA as CDR2. cDNA was synthesized by template-switch 5'RACE using a primer with a 10-nucleotide random unique molecular identifier that tagged each TCR transcript. Every sequencing run covered 15-18 subjects and yielded more than 200 million TCR-beta sequences. The RNeasy kit was used to extract total RNA. The KAPA Real-time Library Amplification kit was used to amplify TCR-beta VDJ regions with primers for the TCR constant region and the 5'RACE anchor. Sample indexes and Illumina adaptors were added in a first PCR, after which library yield was increased in a second PCR. The roughly 650 bp TCR product was size-selected on a 2% E-gel SizeSelection system after Ampure bead purification. Before pooling, library quality was assessed on a Bioanalyzer, concentration was determined with Qubit, and library quantification was performed with the Kapa Library Quantification kit. Libraries were sequenced paired-end 2 x 150 bp on an Illumina HiSeq 2500. To increase sequence diversity, roughly 24-32% phiX was spiked into each library pool. The study's processing was this. The quality-filtered reads were processed with the UMI-based MiGEC pipeline, whose error correction step removed more than 80% of the raw TCR sequences. VDJ genes were aligned to IMGT germline references, and each clonotype was defined by a unique CDR3 amino acid sequence together with V-J genes. Clonal expansion, Shannon diversity, and CDR3 relatedness (CalcPairwiseDistances, ClusterSamples) were evaluated with VDJtools, and phylogenetic trees were built with CLCbio workbench. Expanded clones were defined as having at least 8 unique UMIs, based on coefficient-of-variation modelling across technical triplicates. TCRdb itself trimmed the public reads at Q25 with fastp, ran MiXCR and retained productive beta chains. Every CDR3 protein is listed once, alongside the most common genes and DNA of its rows. TCRdb's processing, not the authors' own work, is the source of the V and J calls. The table for this sample lists 93,000 or so distinct CDR3 sequences; 11% of them were counted only once. The ten largest clones represent about 3% of the sample.

The sequencing input was PBMCs. This TCR came from a female donor with HTLV-1-associated myelopathy (HAM/TSP). The chain links TRBV7-2 with TRBJ2-1; TRBD2 matches 15 bases in the middle. For the CDR3, the sequence is CASSPRTSGGVGVF. The nucleotide sequence reads as follows: TGTGCCAGCAGCCCCCGGACTAGCGGGGGGGTGGGGGTCTTC.